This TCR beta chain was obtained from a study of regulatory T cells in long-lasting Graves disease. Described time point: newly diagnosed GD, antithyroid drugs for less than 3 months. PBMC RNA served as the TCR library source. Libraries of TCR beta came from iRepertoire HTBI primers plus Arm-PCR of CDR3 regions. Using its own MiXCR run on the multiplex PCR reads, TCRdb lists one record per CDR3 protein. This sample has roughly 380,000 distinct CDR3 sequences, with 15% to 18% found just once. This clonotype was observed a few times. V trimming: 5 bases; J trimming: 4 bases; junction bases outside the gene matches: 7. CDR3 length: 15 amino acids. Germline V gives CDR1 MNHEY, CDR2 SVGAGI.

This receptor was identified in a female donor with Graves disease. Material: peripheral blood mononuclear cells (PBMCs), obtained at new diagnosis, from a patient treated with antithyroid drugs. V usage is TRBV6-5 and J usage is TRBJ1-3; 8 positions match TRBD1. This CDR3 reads CASSNPTGVGNTIYF. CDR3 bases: TGTGCCAGCAGTAACCCGACAGGGGTAGGAAACACCATATATTTT.